Following are 8 T cell receptor beta chains from one sample sequenced in a study of shared clonotypes between healthy human individuals. Method: immunoSEQ multiplex PCR; TCRdb's copy keeps in-frame clones and lacks some. The table has under 350,000 clones, around 86% seen once. The sequenced sample was memory CD8+ T cells sorted from blood. The subset here: CD45RO+ cells pooled with CCR7-negative TemRA cells. The receptors were sampled from a man younger than 35 in good health.

V gene TRBV19 combines with J gene TRBJ1-1, with 9 bases identical to TRBD1. The germline V gene encodes CDR1 LNHDA and CDR2 SQIVND (reference sequence). This CDR3 region has 15 residues. The J segment lost 4 bases and the V segment lost 0 bases, leaving 3 bases of the junction unmatched. The CDR3 coding sequence is TGTGCCAGTAGTATAGATGGGACAGGGTTCACTGAAGCTTTCTTT. Residues: CASSIDGTGFTEAFF.

The CDR3, as DNA: TGTGCCAGCAGCCCCCTACAGGAACTTGGTTCACCCCTCCACTTT. Protein sequence: CASSPLQELGSPLHF. The chain is built from TRBV11-2 and TRBJ1-6; tentatively, D is TRBD1 (5 bases). The CDR3 covers 15 residues. V lost 5 bases, J lost 9 bases, and 17 bases lay in between. The germline CDR1 and CDR2 sequences are SGHAT and FQNNGV.

V is TRBV9 and J is TRBJ1-5, with D perhaps TRBD1 (6 bases). This CDR3 is built from 14 residues. Deletions cut 5 bases from V and 5 bases from J, with 14 bases between. Germline V CDR1 and CDR2: SGDLS, YYNGEE. The CDR3: CASRPGAVDQPQHF. CDR3 nucleotides: TGTGCCAGCAGGCCGGGGGCAGTGGATCAGCCCCAGCATTTT.

The chain is built from TRBV19 and TRBJ2-7, with 7 bases lining up with TRBD1. Germline CDR1 is LNHDA and CDR2 is SQIVND (reference sequence). CDR3 size: 12 residues. V shed 5 bases, J shed 6 bases, and the junction held 4 bases outside the gene matches. The CDR3 here is CASSGDSFEQYF. The CDR3 region has the DNA TGTGCCAGTAGTGGGGACAGTTTCGAGCAGTACTTC.

This chain connects TRBV6-5 to TRBJ2-7, with D perhaps matching TRBD2 (6 bases). Germline CDR1 reads MNHEY; CDR2 reads SVGAGI. V was shortened by 5 bases and J by 5 bases, with 16 bases between the two germline ends. The CDR3 contains 14 residues. CDR3 bases: TGTGCCAGCAGTCTGCGCGGGGAACAGAACGAGCAGTACTTC. Protein product: CASSLRGEQNEQYF.

The V gene is TRBV5-6, the J gene TRBJ1-2; D possibly corresponds to TRBD1 (5 bases). Germline CDR1 is SGHDT and CDR2 is YYEEEE. The CDR3 loop spans 14 amino acids. V lost 5 bases and J 4 bases, leaving 15 bases between the germline ends. The CDR3 loop reads CASSYPGGFYGYTF. The CDR3 DNA reads TGTGCCAGCAGTTACCCGGGGGGATTCTATGGCTACACCTTC.

CDR3 residues: CASSVEGSGWGSDTQYF. The CDR3 DNA follows: TGTGCCAGCAGCGTAGAAGGGAGCGGGTGGGGATCAGATACGCAGTATTTT. This chain links TRBV9 with TRBJ2-3, with D possibly matching TRBD2 (6 bases). V was cut by 0 bases and J by 4 bases, with 18 bases left in between. This CDR3 is 17 amino acids long. Germline CDR1 is SGDLS and CDR2 is YYNGEE. Together with reference TRBV9 and TRBJ2-3, the CDR3 gives the full variable domain: DSGVTQTPKHLITATGQRVTLRCSPRSGDLSVYWYQQSLDQGLQFLIQYYNGEERAKGNILERFSAQQFPDLHSELNLSSLELGDSALYFCASSVEGSGWGSDTQYFGPGTRLTVL.

The rearrangement joins TRBV6-5 to TRBJ2-7; unclear D gene. The CDR3 consists of 14 residues. CDR1 is MNHEY and CDR2 is SVGAGI in the germline V gene. Between the trimmed V and J ends, which lost 0 bases and 1 base, there was a span of 7 bases. CDR3: CASSYSDQSYEQYF. Here the CDR3 DNA reads TGTGCCAGCAGTTACTCGGACCAGTCCTACGAGCAGTACTTC.